This entry describes one T cell receptor (beta chain). The entry originates in a study of blood T cell repertoires in COVID-19. Study context: Spain, Italy and the United States supplied samples that represented acute and convalescent COVID-19.

Resolution of symptoms, clearance, or two negative PCRs was present in recovered Cohort 3 donors. The CDR3 covers 14 residues. Per the germline V gene, CDR1 is GTSNPN and CDR2 is SVGIG (reference sequence). Trimming took 0 bases from V and 2 from J; bases not matched to a gene: 1. The repertoire was sequenced with immunoSEQ multiplex PCR; TCRdb's copy has only in-frame clones and lacks some. The sample lists 150,000 to 200,000 clones, roughly 80% occurring once. This chain links TRBV30 with TRBJ2-7, with 10 bases that match TRBD2. The origin of this receptor is a woman aged 50 to 60 who had recovered from COVID-19. The sample taken for sequencing was PBMCs or T cells enriched from blood (not recorded which). The CDR3 spells CAWSVLAGPYEQYF. CDR3 DNA: TGTGCCTGGAGTGTACTAGCGGGGCCCTACGAGCAGTACTTC.